This TCR beta chain appears in the sequencing data of a study of cytomegalovirus exposure and HLA in healthy donors. Findings and limits, study-wide: According to an earlier analysis, most TCR beta V segments yielded productive rearrangements about 90% or about 30% of the time. In a later analysis, V- and J-gene trimming of beta chains associated with a DCLRE1C missense variant, replicated independently. Presence/absence analyses supposed approximately even sequencing depth among donors.

On this clone itself: Antigen specificity is unknown.

The PCR contained 60 Vbeta and 13 Jbeta primers. Profiling relied on immunoSEQ multiplex PCR, and the TCRdb table lists in-frame clones only, not all of them. Of approximately 200,000 clones detected, more than 75% appear once; the ten largest clones hold over 1%. Germline lookup yields CDR1 SNHLY and CDR2 FYNNEI. The CDR3 consists of 14 residues. The V and J ends lost 5 bases and 4 bases, in that order; junction bases with no gene match: 4. The clonotype comes from a human donor in good health. V and J are TRBV2 and TRBJ2-1; 8 nucleotides agree with TRBD1. The sequencing input was PBMCs. The CDR3 bases are TGTGCCAGCAGTACCCGACAGGGGTACAATGAGCAGTTCTTC. Amino acid sequence: CASSTRQGYNEQFF.